Following are 3 T cell receptor beta chains from one sample sequenced in a study of T-cell reconstitution after alpha-beta-depleted transplantation in children. Unique molecular identifiers were incorporated when the TCRbeta library was constructed. Each CDR3 protein gets one entry after TCRdb re-called the PCR reads with MiXCR. Of 100,000 to 120,000 distinct CDR3 sequences listed, approximately 6.9% are singletons. Sequencing used PBMCs, mostly from graft donor cells, obtained 360 days after TCRalphabeta/CD19-depleted stem cell transplant. These receptor sequences come from a male patient aged 2-10 years who had a stem cell transplant for acute lymphoblastic leukemia, so the T cells may come from the graft donor.

This clonotype was picked up many times. The rearrangement joins TRBV24-1 to TRBJ2-2; D could derive from TRBD1 or TRBD2 (5 bases each). The V gene lost 9 bases and the J gene lost 4 bases, with 8 bases spanning the gap. The CDR3 spans 12 residues. Germline V gene sequence: CDR1 KGHDR, CDR2 SFDVKD. The CDR3 DNA reads as TGTGCCACCTTGGGGACCACCGGGGAGCTGTTTTTT. This gives the protein CATLGTTGELFF.

The sample holds many counts of this clonotype. The chain employs TRBV5-8 and TRBJ2-3; 8 positions match TRBD1. Trimming at V came to 4 bases and at J to 4 bases, leaving 5 bases not matched to a gene. The germline V gene has CDR1 SGHTS and CDR2 YDEGEE. CDR3 length: 14 amino acids. The CDR3 loop reads CASSTGQGSDTQYF. The CDR3 DNA reads as TGTGCCAGCAGCACCGGACAGGGCTCAGATACGCAGTATTTT.

The V and J genes are TRBV2 and TRBJ2-7, with TRBD2 matching over 15 bases. Germline values: CDR1 SNHLY, CDR2 FYNNEI. Trimming at V came to 6 bases and at J to 4 bases, leaving 4 bases not matched to a gene. The CDR3 totals 15 residues. In nucleotides, the CDR3 is TGTGCCAGCAGGCGGACTAGCGGGAGGGCATACGAGCAGTACTTC. Translation gives CASRRTSGRAYEQYF.